These T cell receptor beta chains were read from a single sample in a study of blood T cell dynamics during melanoma immunotherapy. Only in-frame clones appear in the TCRdb table, and some are missing; sequencing was by immunoSEQ multiplex PCR. Of around 13,000 clones in the sample, 70% to 90% were seen once. This sample comprised blood, obtained from a patient treated with checkpoint blockade. Receptor source: a human donor with melanoma. The CDR3 runs from the conserved cysteine through the conserved F or W. D genes are given only for firm matches. Size tells how often a clone was seen (once, few, many) or the class of an expanded clone, and some rows leave it out.

TRBJ2-3 | . | TRBV7-8 | . | CASSLAARTDSSTDTQYF | TGTGCCAGCAGCTTAGCTGCAAGGACGGATTCTAGCACAGATACGCAGTATTTT
TRBJ1-2 | few | TRBV19 | TRBD1 | CASSMTGQGTNYGYTF | TGTGCCAGTAGTATGACGGGACAGGGGACCAACTATGGCTACACCTTC
TRBJ2-1 | . | TRBV10-2 | . | CASSEIPGDYNEQFF | TGCGCCAGCAGTGAGATTCCGGGGGACTACAATGAGCAGTTCTTC
TRBJ2-1 | . | TRBV5-5 | TRBD2 | CASSQLAGNYNEQFF | TGTGCCAGCAGCCAACTAGCGGGAAACTACAATGAGCAGTTCTTC
TRBJ1-1 | . | TRBV30 | . | CAWTRRVHTEAFF | TGTGCCTGGACCCGACGGGTTCACACTGAAGCTTTCTTT
TRBJ2-2 | . | TRBV6-6 | . | CASSSQGYTGELFF | TGTGCCAGCAGTTCTCAGGGTTACACCGGGGAGCTGTTTTTT
TRBJ2-4 | . | TRBV4-3 | . | CASSPGVGGGNIQYF | TGCGCCAGCAGCCCCGGAGTGGGAGGCGGAAACATTCAGTACTTC
TRBJ1-3 | . | TRBV7-6 | . | CASSLGAGSGNTIYF | TGTGCCAGCAGCTTAGGAGCCGGTAGTGGAAACACCATATATTTT
TRBJ1-5 | . | TRBV10-1 | TRBD1 | CASSIRQGNQPQHF | TGCGCCAGCAGTATTCGACAGGGAAATCAGCCCCAGCATTTT
TRBJ2-5 | . | TRBV7-8 | TRBD2 | CASSLGLAAAYQETQYF | TGTGCCAGCAGCTTGGGACTAGCGGCCGCGTACCAAGAGACCCAGTACTTC
TRBJ2-2 | . | TRBV21-1 | . | CASSVVSGGAIAGELFF | TGTGCCAGCAGCGTTGTTAGCGGGGGGGCTATAGCCGGGGAGCTGTTTTTT
TRBJ1-5 | once | TRBV6-5 | TRBD1 | CASRWQGASDQPQHF | TGTGCCAGCAGGTGGCAGGGGGCAAGCGATCAGCCCCAGCATTTT
TRBJ1-5 | . | TRBV9 | . | CASSVDHYKSNQPQHF | TGTGCCAGCAGCGTAGATCACTACAAGAGCAATCAGCCCCAGCATTTT
TRBJ1-1 | few | TRBV29-1 | . | CSAPKNSEAFF | TGCAGCGCCCCGAAAAATTCCGAAGCTTTCTTT